The T cell receptor beta chain described here comes from a study of shared clonotypes between healthy human individuals. Study overall: Sampling drew on donors who were a couple of women and a few men aged 18 to 49.

Sequenced by immunoSEQ multiplex PCR; TCRdb stores in-frame clones only, minus some. The sample shows around 2.5 million clones, 80% to 95% of them seen only once. What was sequenced was naive CD4+ T cells from PBMCs. Subset of the sample: CD45RA+ positively selected. This TCR derives from a man aged 18 to 35 in good health. Some clones in this sample may be carry-over from other donors' samples.

CDR3 protein: CASSPQNLGITYEQYF. CDR3 sequence (DNA): TGTGCCAGCTCACCACAGAATCTGGGGATCACCTACGAGCAGTACTTC. The J gene is TRBJ2-7, the V gene TRBV18; D call uncertain. Germline V gene data show CDR1 as KGHSH and CDR2 as LQKENI. The CDR3 spans 16 residues. The ends were cut back, 1 base at V and 2 bases at J, with 15 bases in the middle.